The clone carrying this T cell receptor beta chain came up a few times. Its target is not known. This entry is derived from a study of vaccination and CD4 T cells after COVID-19. Study summary: Once diagnosed, patients had post-COVID samples drawn a median approximately 100 days later (range 35 to 161).

The Oncomine TCR Beta short-read assay sequenced DNA from cultured CD4+ T cells. TCRdb re-called the PCR reads with MiXCR, one entry per CDR3 protein. The sample shows about 13,000 distinct CDR3 sequences, 35% to 50% of them seen only once. The CDR3 runs 14 residues. After removal of 2 bases from V and 6 bases from J, the junction contained 5 bases not matched to a gene. Germline CDR1 is MNHEY and CDR2 is SVGAGI. As to treatment: approximately 9-day PBMC culture with coronavirus spike peptide pools or control peptides (ViraFEST assay). Positive PCR results dated from March to December 2020, before the US Alpha, Beta and Delta variants.

The specimen was CD4+ T cells from blood, cultured in vitro. The V and J genes are TRBV6-5 and TRBJ1-1; 8 nucleotides align to TRBD1. The receptor comes from a human donor who had recovered from COVID-19. As DNA, the CDR3 is TGTGCCAGCAGTTACACCGGACAGGGCTCTGAAGCTTTCTTT. Amino acids: CASSYTGQGSEAFF.